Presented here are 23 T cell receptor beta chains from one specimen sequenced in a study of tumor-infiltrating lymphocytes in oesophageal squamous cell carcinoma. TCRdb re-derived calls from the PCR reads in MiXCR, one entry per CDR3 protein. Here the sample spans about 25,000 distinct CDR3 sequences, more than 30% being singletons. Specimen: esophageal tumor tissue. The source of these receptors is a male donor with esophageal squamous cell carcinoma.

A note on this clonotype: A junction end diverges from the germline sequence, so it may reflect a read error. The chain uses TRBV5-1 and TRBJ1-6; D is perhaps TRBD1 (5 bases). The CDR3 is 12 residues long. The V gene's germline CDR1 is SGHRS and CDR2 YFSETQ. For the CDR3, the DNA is TGCGCCAGCAGCGCCCGCCGGGGCGAGCAGTACTTT. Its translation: CASSARRGEQYF.

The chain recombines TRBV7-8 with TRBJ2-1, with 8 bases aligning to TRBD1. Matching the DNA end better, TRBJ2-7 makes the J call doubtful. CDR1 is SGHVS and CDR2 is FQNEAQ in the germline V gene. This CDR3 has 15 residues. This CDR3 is CASSYGQGWPYEQYF. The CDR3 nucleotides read TGTGCCAGCAGCTATGGACAGGGATGGCCCTACGAGCAGTACTTC.

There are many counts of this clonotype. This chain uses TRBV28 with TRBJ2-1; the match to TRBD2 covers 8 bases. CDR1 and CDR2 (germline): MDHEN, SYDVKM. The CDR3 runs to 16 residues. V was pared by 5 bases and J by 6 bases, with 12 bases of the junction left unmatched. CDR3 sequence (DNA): TGTGCCAGCAGTCCGCCGGATAGCGGGATCGTCAATGAGCAGTTCTTC. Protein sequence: CASSPPDSGIVNEQFF. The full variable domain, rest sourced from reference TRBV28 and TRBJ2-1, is DVKVTQSSRYLVKRTGEKVFLECVQDMDHENMFWYRQDPGLGLRLIYFSYDVKMKEKGDIPEGYSVSREKKERFSLILESASTNQTSMYLCASSPPDSGIVNEQFFGPGTRLTVL.

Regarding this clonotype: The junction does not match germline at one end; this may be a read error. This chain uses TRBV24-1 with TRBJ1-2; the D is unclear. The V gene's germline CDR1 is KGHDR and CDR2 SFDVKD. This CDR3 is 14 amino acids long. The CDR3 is CATSDFGAGQNYNF. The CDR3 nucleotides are TGTGCCACCAGTGATTTCGGTGCTGGCCAAAACTACAACTTC.

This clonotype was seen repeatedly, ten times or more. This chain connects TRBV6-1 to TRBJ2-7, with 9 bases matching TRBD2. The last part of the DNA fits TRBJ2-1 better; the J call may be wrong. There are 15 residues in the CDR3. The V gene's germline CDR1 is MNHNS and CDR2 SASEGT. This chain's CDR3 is CASSSTSGWYNEQFF. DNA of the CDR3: TGTGCCAGCAGTTCTACTAGCGGGTGGTACAATGAGCAGTTCTTC.

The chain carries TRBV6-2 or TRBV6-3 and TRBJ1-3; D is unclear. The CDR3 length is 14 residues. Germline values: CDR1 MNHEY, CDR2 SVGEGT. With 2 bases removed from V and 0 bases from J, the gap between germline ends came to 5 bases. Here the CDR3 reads CASSYGSSGNTIYF. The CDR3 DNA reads TGTGCCAGCAGTTACGGTAGCTCTGGAAACACCATATATTTT.

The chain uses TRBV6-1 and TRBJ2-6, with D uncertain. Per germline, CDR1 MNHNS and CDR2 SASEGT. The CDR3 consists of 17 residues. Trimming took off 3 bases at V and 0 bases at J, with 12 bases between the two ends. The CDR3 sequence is CASSDLAASSGANVLTF. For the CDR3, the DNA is TGTGCCAGCAGTGATCTGGCTGCAAGCTCTGGGGCCAACGTCCTGACTTTC.

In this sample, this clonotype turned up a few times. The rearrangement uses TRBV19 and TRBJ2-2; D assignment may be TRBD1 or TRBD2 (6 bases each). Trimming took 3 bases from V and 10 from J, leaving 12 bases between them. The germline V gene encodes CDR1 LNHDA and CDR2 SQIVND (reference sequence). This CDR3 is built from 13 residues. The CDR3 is CASSMKGGMELFF. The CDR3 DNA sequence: TGTGCCAGTAGTATGAAGGGGGGTATGGAGCTGTTTTTT.

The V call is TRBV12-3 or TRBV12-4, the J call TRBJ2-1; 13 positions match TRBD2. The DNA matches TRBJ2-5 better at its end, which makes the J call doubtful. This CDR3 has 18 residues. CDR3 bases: TGTGCCAGCAGCTCCCCGGGGGGACTAGCGGGACTTGGAGAGACCCAGTACTTC. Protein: CASSSPGGLAGLGETQYF.

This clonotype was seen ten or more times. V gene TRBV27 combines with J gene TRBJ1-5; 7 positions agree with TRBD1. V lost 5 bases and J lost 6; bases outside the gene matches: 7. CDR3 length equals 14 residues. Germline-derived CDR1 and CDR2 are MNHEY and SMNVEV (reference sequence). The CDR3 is CASSAGQVGQPQHF. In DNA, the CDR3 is TGTGCCAGCAGTGCAGGACAGGTCGGTCAGCCCCAGCATTTT.

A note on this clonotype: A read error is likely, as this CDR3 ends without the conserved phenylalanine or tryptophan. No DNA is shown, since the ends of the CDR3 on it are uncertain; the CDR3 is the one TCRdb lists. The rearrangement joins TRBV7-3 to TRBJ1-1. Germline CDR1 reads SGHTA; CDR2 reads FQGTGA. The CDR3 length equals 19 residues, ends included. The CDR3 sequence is CASSQPLAGGPQIRSILAQ.

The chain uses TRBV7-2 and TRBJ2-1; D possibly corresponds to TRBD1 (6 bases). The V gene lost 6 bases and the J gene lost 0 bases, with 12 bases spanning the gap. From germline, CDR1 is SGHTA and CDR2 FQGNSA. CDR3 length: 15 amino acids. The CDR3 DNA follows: TGTGCCAGCAGGACAAGGGGGAGCTCCTACAATGAGCAGTTCTTC. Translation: CASRTRGSSYNEQFF.

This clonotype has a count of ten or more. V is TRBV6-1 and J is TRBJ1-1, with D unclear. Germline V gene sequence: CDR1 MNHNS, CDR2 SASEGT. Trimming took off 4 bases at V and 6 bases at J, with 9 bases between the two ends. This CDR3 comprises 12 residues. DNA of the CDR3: TGTGCCAGCAGTGGGTACACGGCTGAAGCTTTCTTT. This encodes CASSGYTAEAFF.

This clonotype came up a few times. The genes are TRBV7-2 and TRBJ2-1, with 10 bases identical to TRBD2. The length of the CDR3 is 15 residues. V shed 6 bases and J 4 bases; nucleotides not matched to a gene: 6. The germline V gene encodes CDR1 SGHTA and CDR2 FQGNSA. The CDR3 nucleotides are TGTGCCAGCAGATCTAGCGGGAGTCTTTACAATGAGCAGTTCTTC. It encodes CASRSSGSLYNEQFF.

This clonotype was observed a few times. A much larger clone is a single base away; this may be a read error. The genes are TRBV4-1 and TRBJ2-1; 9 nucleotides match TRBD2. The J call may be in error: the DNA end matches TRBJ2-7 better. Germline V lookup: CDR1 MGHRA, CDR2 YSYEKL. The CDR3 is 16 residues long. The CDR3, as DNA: TGCGCCAGCAGCCAAGGGGTCGGGACTAGCTACAATGAGCAGTACTTC. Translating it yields CASSQGVGTSYNEQYF.

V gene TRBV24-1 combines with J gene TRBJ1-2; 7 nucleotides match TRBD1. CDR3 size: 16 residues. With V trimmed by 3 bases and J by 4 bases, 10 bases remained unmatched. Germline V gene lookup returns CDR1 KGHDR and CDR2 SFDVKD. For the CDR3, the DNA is TGTGCCACCAGTGATGAAGTCCGACAGGGAAGCTATGGCTACACCTTC. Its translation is CATSDEVRQGSYGYTF.

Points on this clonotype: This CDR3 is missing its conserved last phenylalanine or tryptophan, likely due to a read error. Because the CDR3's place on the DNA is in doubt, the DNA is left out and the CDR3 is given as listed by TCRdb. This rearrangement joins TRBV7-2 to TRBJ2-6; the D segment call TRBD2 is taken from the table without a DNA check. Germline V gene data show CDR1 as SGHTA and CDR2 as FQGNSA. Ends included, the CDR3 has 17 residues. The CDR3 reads CASSYNLAGTYEQYFGA.

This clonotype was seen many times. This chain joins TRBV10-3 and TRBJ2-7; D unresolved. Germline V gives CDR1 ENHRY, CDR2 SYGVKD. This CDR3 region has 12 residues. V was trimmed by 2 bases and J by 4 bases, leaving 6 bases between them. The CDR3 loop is CAISERSYEQYF. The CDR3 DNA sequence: TGTGCCATCAGTGAGCGTTCATACGAGCAGTACTTC.

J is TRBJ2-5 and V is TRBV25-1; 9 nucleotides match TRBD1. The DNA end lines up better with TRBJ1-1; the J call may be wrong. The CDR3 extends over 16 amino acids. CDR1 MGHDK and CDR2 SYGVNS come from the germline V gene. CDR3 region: CASSGILTGGNTEAFF. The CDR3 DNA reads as TGTGCCAGCAGCGGGATACTGACAGGGGGGAACACTGAAGCTTTCTTT.

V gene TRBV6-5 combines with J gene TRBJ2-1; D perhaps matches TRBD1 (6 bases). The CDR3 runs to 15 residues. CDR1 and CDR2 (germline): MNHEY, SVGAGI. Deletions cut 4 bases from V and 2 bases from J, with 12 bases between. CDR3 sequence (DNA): TGTGCCAGCAGTTTCAAGAGGACAGCCTACAATGAGCAGTTCTTC. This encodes CASSFKRTAYNEQFF.

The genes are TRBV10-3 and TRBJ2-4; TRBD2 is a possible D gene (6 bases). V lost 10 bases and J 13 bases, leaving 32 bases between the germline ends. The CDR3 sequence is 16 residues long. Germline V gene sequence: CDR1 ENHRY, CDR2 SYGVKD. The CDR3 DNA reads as TGTGCCAGCCGCTCACTGACGGGAGAAGGCCGCAATGAGCAGTACTTC. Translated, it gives CASRSLTGEGRNEQYF.

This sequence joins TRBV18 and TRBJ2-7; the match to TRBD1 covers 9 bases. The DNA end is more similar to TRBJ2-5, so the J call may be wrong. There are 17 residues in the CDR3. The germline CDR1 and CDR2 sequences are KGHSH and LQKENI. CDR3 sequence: CASSPPRTGTGLETQYF. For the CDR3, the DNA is TGTGCCAGCTCACCACCTCGTACCGGGACAGGGCTAGAGACCCAGTACTTC.

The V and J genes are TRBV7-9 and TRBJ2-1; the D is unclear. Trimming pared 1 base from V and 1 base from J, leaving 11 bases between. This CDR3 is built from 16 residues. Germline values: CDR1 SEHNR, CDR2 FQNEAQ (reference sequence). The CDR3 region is CASSLVGPGSYNEQFF. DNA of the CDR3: TGTGCCAGCAGCTTAGTAGGCCCTGGGTCCTACAATGAGCAGTTCTTC.